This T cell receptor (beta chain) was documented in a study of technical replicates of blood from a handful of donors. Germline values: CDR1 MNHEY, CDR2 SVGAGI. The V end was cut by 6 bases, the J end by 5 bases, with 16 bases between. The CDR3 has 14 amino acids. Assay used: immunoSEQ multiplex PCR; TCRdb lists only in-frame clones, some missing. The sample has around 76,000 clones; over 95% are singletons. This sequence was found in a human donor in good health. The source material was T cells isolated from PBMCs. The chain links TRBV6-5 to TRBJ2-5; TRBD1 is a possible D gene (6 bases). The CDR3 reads CASRDDQGLETQYF. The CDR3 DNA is TGTGCCAGCAGGGATGACCAGGGGTTGGAGACCCAGTACTTC.